This TCR beta chain derives from a study of blood T cell repertoires in COVID-19. Germline V CDR1 and CDR2: SGHRS, YFSETQ. The V and J ends lost 0 bases and 7 bases respectively, with 14 bases between them. This CDR3 spans 16 amino acids. This clone was recorded once. Original analysis: Nucleated cell number was recorded as an estimate derived from reference gene primer amplification. The protocol was immunoSEQ multiplex PCR, while the TCRdb copy is restricted to in-frame clones and leaves out a portion. V, J and clone size were drawn from that table, and D and trimming were deduced from the DNA. Found here are about 220,000 clones, 75% to 85% of them singletons; the top ten hold more than 2%.

The material sequenced was peripheral blood. The rearrangement uses TRBV5-1 and TRBJ1-6; no clear D gene. This receptor was taken from a woman aged 70-85 years with COVID-19, enrolled during active disease. The CDR3 reads CASSLEVRGGNSPLHF. The CDR3 bases are TGCGCCAGCAGCTTGGAGGTGCGGGGAGGAAATTCACCCCTCCACTTT.